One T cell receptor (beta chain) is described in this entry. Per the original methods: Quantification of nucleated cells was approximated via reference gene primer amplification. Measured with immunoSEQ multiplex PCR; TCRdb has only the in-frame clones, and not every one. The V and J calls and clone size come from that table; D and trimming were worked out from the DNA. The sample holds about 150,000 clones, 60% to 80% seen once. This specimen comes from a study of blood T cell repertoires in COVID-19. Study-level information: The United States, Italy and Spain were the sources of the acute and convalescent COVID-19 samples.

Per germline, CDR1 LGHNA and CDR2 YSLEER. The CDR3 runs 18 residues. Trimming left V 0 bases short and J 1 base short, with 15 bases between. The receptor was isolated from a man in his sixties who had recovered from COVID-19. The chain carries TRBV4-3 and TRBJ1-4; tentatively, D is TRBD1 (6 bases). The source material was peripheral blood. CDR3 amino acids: CASSQDAGAFITNEKLFF. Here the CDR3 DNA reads TGCGCCAGCAGCCAAGATGCGGGGGCTTTCATAACTAATGAAAAACTGTTTTTT.